This TCR beta chain was found in a study of OX40 agonist ivuxolimab in advanced cancers. The table came from immunoSEQ multiplex PCR; TCRdb's copy has only in-frame clones and leaves some out. The table has 40,000 to 65,000 clones, roughly 90% seen once. Germline V gene lookup returns CDR1 MNHNY and CDR2 SVGAGI (reference sequence). The CDR3 is 15 amino acids. The trim removed 2 bases at V and 7 bases at J, leaving 10 bases unmatched. The sequencing used CD4+ or CD8+ T cells sorted from blood, collected in a trial of the OX40 agonist ivuxolimab. The V call is TRBV6-6, the J call TRBJ2-7; 8 bases are shared with TRBD2. This sequence originates from an adult with an advanced solid tumor such as melanoma, head and neck, liver or kidney cancer. The CDR3 region is CASSYPGRASGEQYF. In nucleotides, the CDR3 is TGTGCCAGCAGTTACCCCGGGAGGGCCTCAGGGGAGCAGTACTTC.